A selection of T cell receptor beta chains follows, all from one sample in a study of blood T cell repertoires in COVID-19. Sequencing used immunoSEQ multiplex PCR; TCRdb keeps in-frame clones, though not all of them. This sample yields under 200,000 clones, of which more than 60% are seen a single time; roughly 2.8% belongs to the top ten. Sequencing used peripheral blood. All receptors derive from a man between 65 and 85 years old with acute or convalescent COVID-19. Both conserved end residues are part of each CDR3. A D gene is named only where the DNA matches it firmly. Only some rows state a clone size, as once, few, many or a class for expanded clones.

size,V,D,J,CDR3,DNA
few,TRBV19,TRBD2,TRBJ2-7,CASKGAGVYEQYF,TGTGCCAGTAAAGGAGCGGGAGTCTACGAGCAGTACTTC
NA,TRBV5-1,TRBD1,TRBJ2-2,CASSLRNIGTGNTGELFF,TGCGCCAGCAGCTTGCGTAATATAGGGACAGGGAACACCGGGGAGCTGTTTTTT
few,TRBV27,NA,TRBJ2-6,CASRGLSFSSGANVLTF,TGTGCCAGCAGAGGACTTAGCTTCAGCTCTGGGGCCAACGTCCTGACTTTC
NA,TRBV28,TRBD2,TRBJ2-2,CASSSPSTSGRTGELFF,TGTGCCAGCAGTTCCCCGAGCACTAGCGGGAGAACCGGGGAGCTGTTTTTT
NA,TRBV6-2/TRBV6-3,NA,TRBJ2-2,CASSHLFRVGAAGAYTGELFF,TGTGCCAGCAGCCACCTCTTTAGGGTCGGGGCTGCGGGGGCGTACACCGGGGAGCTGTTTTTT
NA,TRBV3-1/TRBV3-2,NA,TRBJ1-4,CASSQDREKLFF,TGTGCCAGCAGCCAAGATCGTGAAAAACTGTTTTTT
NA,TRBV7-2,NA,TRBJ1-2,CASSLGVQNYGYTF,TGTGCCAGCAGCTTAGGTGTCCAAAACTATGGCTACACCTTC
NA,TRBV5-4,TRBD1,TRBJ2-2,CASNKGQGRSTGELFF,TGTGCCAGCAACAAGGGACAGGGGAGGAGCACCGGGGAGCTGTTTTTT
few,TRBV15,TRBD2,TRBJ2-7,CATSRGGGSSYEQYF,TGTGCCACCAGCAGAGGGGGAGGGAGCTCCTACGAGCAGTACTTC
few,TRBV25-1,TRBD1,TRBJ2-5,CASSVWGQGLTGETQYF,TGTGCCAGCAGTGTTTGGGGACAGGGGCTCACGGGGGAGACCCAGTACTTC
NA,TRBV27,TRBD1,TRBJ1-1,CASSFRGFTEAFF,TGTGCCAGCAGTTTCAGGGGGTTCACTGAAGCTTTCTTT
few,TRBV7-9,TRBD1,TRBJ1-4,CASSKGTDEKLFF,TGTGCCAGCAGCAAAGGGACAGACGAAAAACTGTTTTTT
few,TRBV11-3,NA,TRBJ2-2,CASSRTALGAGELFF,TGTGCCAGCAGCCGGACTGCTTTGGGTGCCGGGGAGCTGTTTTTT
few,TRBV5-8,TRBD1,TRBJ2-1,CASSLSVRGLGNEQFF,TGTGCCAGCAGCTTGTCTGTGAGGGGGCTAGGGAATGAGCAGTTCTTC
NA,TRBV11-2,NA,TRBJ1-4,CASSLDFAIFREKLFF,TGTGCCAGCAGCTTAGATTTCGCGATTTTTCGGGAAAAACTGTTTTTT
NA,TRBV4-2,TRBD1,TRBJ1-4,CASSQDQRLDRGEIGKLFF,TGTGCCAGCAGCCAAGATCAACGCCTGGACAGGGGGGAGATTGGAAAACTGTTTTTT
NA,TRBV6-6,NA,TRBJ2-7,CASSWASENYEQYF,TGTGCCAGCAGTTGGGCTAGCGAGAACTACGAGCAGTACTTC
NA,TRBV10-2,NA,TRBJ1-1,CASSLTGNTEAFF,TGCGCCAGCAGTCTCACCGGGAACACTGAAGCTTTCTTT
NA,TRBV10-3,TRBD2,TRBJ2-5,CAISEPNGGMETQYF,TGTGCCATCAGTGAGCCCAACGGGGGGATGGAGACCCAGTACTTC
NA,TRBV10-2,NA,TRBJ1-4,CASAMRDGLGEKLFF,TGCGCCAGCGCCATGCGGGACGGCCTAGGCGAAAAACTGTTTTTT
NA,TRBV12-5,TRBD2,TRBJ2-2,CASGLPTGGYGELFF,TGTGCTAGTGGTTTGCCAACGGGAGGGTACGGGGAGCTGTTTTTT
NA,TRBV5-6,TRBD2,TRBJ2-7,CASSRGLVSYEQYF,TGTGCCAGCAGCCGGGGACTAGTTTCCTACGAGCAGTACTTC
NA,TRBV5-4,TRBD1,TRBJ2-2,CASSSGQAGERRGLFF,TGTGCCAGCAGCTCCGGACAGGCTGGGGAACGCCGGGGGCTGTTTTTT
NA,TRBV5-4,TRBD2,TRBJ2-1,CASSSGGLAGDGEEQFF,TGTGCCAGCAGCAGTGGCGGACTAGCGGGAGATGGTGAGGAGCAGTTCTTC
NA,TRBV5-4,TRBD1,TRBJ2-5,CASSILQGAGGTQYF,TGTGCCAGCAGCATTCTGCAGGGGGCAGGTGGGACCCAGTACTTC
NA,TRBV6-4,NA,TRBJ1-1,CASGPRWYRMNTEAFF,TGTGCCAGCGGCCCCAGGTGGTATCGAATGAACACTGAAGCTTTCTTT
NA,TRBV5-5,NA,TRBJ1-4,CASSRARQATNEKLFF,TGTGCCAGCAGCCGAGCAAGACAGGCGACGAATGAAAAACTGTTTTTT
NA,TRBV19,NA,TRBJ2-3,CASSISSVPTDTQYF,TGTGCCAGTAGTATATCCTCAGTACCCACAGATACGCAGTATTTT
NA,TRBV7-9,TRBD2,TRBJ2-1,CASSLGGALAVDEQFF,TGTGCCAGCAGCTTAGGGGGGGCACTAGCGGTGGATGAGCAGTTCTTC
NA,TRBV5-1,NA,TRBJ1-1,CASSLASGANTEAFF,TGCGCCAGCAGCTTGGCCTCAGGGGCGAACACTGAAGCTTTCTTT
NA,TRBV2,TRBD2,TRBJ2-3,CASSDRLAGFGDTQYF,TGTGCCAGCAGTGATCGGCTAGCGGGGTTCGGGGATACGCAGTATTTT
NA,TRBV18,TRBD1,TRBJ1-6,CASSPSGTGSPLHF,TGTGCCAGCTCACCCTCCGGGACAGGTTCACCCCTCCACTTT
NA,TRBV6-4,NA,TRBJ1-1,CASRLTGINTEAFF,TGTGCCAGCAGACTTACAGGGATTAACACTGAAGCTTTCTTT
many,TRBV2,NA,TRBJ2-3,CASSRQFSRTDTQYF,TGTGCCAGCAGTCGACAGTTTTCTCGCACAGATACGCAGTATTTT
once,TRBV7-9,NA,TRBJ2-5,CASSLNLGLETQYF,TGTGCCAGCAGCTTAAATTTGGGACTGGAGACCCAGTACTTC
NA,TRBV5-1,NA,TRBJ2-2,CASSPGQNTGELFF,TGCGCCAGCAGCCCGGGACAGAACACCGGGGAGCTGTTTTTT
NA,TRBV6-5,NA,TRBJ1-2,CASSYSGEVGYGYTF,TGTGCCAGCAGTTACTCGGGGGAGGTAGGCTATGGCTACACCTTC
NA,TRBV11-3,NA,TRBJ2-1,CASSATRGGSYNEQFF,TGTGCCAGCAGCGCAACCCGCGGCGGGTCTTACAATGAGCAGTTCTTC
few,TRBV28,NA,TRBJ2-6,CASSLNLGAGANVLTF,TGTGCCAGCAGTTTAAATCTTGGAGCTGGGGCCAACGTCCTGACTTTC
NA,TRBV2,NA,TRBJ2-4,CASRDSLLAKNIQYF,TGTGCCAGCAGGGACTCCCTTTTAGCCAAAAACATTCAGTACTTC
NA,TRBV5-6,TRBD1,TRBJ1-6,CASSIDRGPVNSYNSPLHF,TGTGCCAGCAGTATTGACAGGGGCCCCGTCAACTCCTATAATTCACCCCTCCACTTT
NA,TRBV2,TRBD1,TRBJ1-5,CASSAGQGHQPQHF,TGTGCCAGCAGTGCCGGACAGGGGCATCAGCCCCAGCATTTT
NA,TRBV28,TRBD2,TRBJ2-7,CASRGTSGKGGIYEQYF,TGTGCCAGCAGGGGGACTAGCGGGAAGGGAGGTATATACGAGCAGTACTTC
NA,TRBV11-3,NA,TRBJ2-7,CASSLGSGIPYEQYF,TGTGCCAGCAGCCTTGGAAGCGGTATTCCCTACGAGCAGTACTTC
few,TRBV19,TRBD1,TRBJ2-1,CASSSIQGANYNEQFF,TGTGCCAGTAGTAGTATCCAGGGGGCGAATTACAATGAGCAGTTCTTC
NA,TRBV28,NA,TRBJ1-1,CASSPRFVTEAFF,TGTGCCAGCAGTCCACGGTTCGTCACTGAAGCTTTCTTT
NA,TRBV7-3,TRBD2,TRBJ2-2,CASSPGGTQMSGELFF,TGTGCCAGCAGCCCGGGGGGTACTCAGATGAGCGGGGAGCTGTTTTTT
NA,TRBV7-2,NA,TRBJ2-5,CASSLSETQYF,TGTGCCAGCAGCTTATCTGAGACCCAGTACTTC
NA,TRBV24-1,TRBD2,TRBJ2-1,CATSDPSGSGNEQFF,TGTGCCACCAGTGATCCCAGCGGGAGCGGTAATGAGCAGTTCTTC
few,TRBV28,NA,TRBJ1-1,CASTKDRRNTEAFF,TGTGCCAGCACCAAAGACAGGCGGAACACTGAAGCTTTCTTT
NA,TRBV4-2,NA,TRBJ2-1,CASSQDGDRSSYNEQFF,TGTGCCAGCAGCCAAGATGGAGACAGGAGCTCCTACAATGAGCAGTTCTTC
NA,TRBV7-2,TRBD2,TRBJ2-1,CASSFGGRASKEQFF,TGTGCCAGCAGCTTTGGCGGGAGGGCCTCGAAGGAGCAGTTCTTC
NA,TRBV5-4,NA,TRBJ2-2,CASSLGHGELFF,TGTGCCAGCAGCTTGGGGCACGGGGAGCTGTTTTTT
NA,TRBV5-6,TRBD1,TRBJ2-4,CASRPQEQGAKNIQYF,TGTGCCAGCAGACCCCAAGAACAGGGGGCCAAAAACATTCAGTACTTC
NA,TRBV5-6,NA,TRBJ1-5,CASSSAQGPSNQPQHF,TGTGCCAGCAGTTCCGCCCAGGGTCCAAGCAATCAGCCCCAGCATTTT